The 5 T cell receptor beta chains below come from one sample, sequenced in a study of tissue T cells after allogeneic stem cell transplantation. TCRdb's copy holds only in-frame clones and misses some; the assay was immunoSEQ multiplex PCR. The sample carries about 43,000 clones, 80% to 95% recorded once. Specimen: blood, collected before transplantation. These receptors originate from a woman aged 40-70 years who later had graft-versus-host disease after an allogeneic stem cell transplant.

The rearrangement links TRBV6-5 to TRBJ2-2; possible D gene TRBD2, 6 bases. Germline CDR1 reads MNHEY; CDR2 reads SVGAGI. The CDR3 covers 15 residues. Trimming stripped 6 bases from V and 1 base from J, with 12 bases between. The CDR3 spells CASRPGTWNTGELFF. The CDR3 DNA sequence: TGTGCCAGCAGACCAGGGACTTGGAACACCGGGGAGCTGTTTTTT.

The V and J genes are TRBV15 and TRBJ2-3; D uncertain. The CDR3 is 15 amino acids. V lost 4 bases, J lost 14 bases, and 25 bases lay in between. The germline V gene has CDR1 LNHNV and CDR2 YYDKDF (reference sequence). The CDR3 DNA sequence: TGTGCCACCAGCATCTCCCCCTCCCCCCGAATACCACGGTATTTT. Translated: CATSISPSPRIPRYF.

The chain links TRBV29-1 to TRBJ1-2, with a possible D match to TRBD1 (5 bases). CDR3 length: 12 residues. Germline loops: CDR1 SQVTM, CDR2 ANQGSEA. Between the trimmed V and J ends, which lost 3 bases and 5 bases, there was a span of 10 bases. The CDR3 DNA sequence: TGCAGCGTTGAGGTCGCAGGGTATGGCTACACCTTC. Encoded protein: CSVEVAGYGYTF.

The rearrangement joins TRBV11-2 to TRBJ2-3; 7 bases match TRBD2. The CDR3 length is 15 residues. CDR1 and CDR2 from the germline V gene are SGHAT and FQNNGV. The trim removed 2 bases at V and 0 bases at J, leaving 2 bases unmatched. The CDR3 protein is CASSLLAASTDTQYF. CDR3 coding DNA: TGTGCCAGCAGCTTACTAGCGGCTAGCACAGATACGCAGTATTTT. The full variable domain, rest sourced from reference TRBV11-2 and TRBJ2-3, is EAGVAQSPRYKIIEKRQSVAFWCNPISGHATLYWYQQILGQGPKLLIQFQNNGVVDDSQLPKDRFSAERLKGVDSTLKIQPAKLEDSAVYLCASSLLAASTDTQYFGPGTRLTVL.

This clone was detected only once. The chain employs TRBV5-6 and TRBJ1-4; perhaps TRBD1 as D (6 bases). V dropped 2 bases and J dropped 3 bases, with 8 bases sitting between them. The CDR3 is 14 residues long. Per germline, CDR1 SGHDT and CDR2 YYEEEE. The CDR3 DNA sequence: TGTGCCAGCAGCTTAAGGGGGGCTAATGAAAAACTGTTTTTT. Protein: CASSLRGANEKLFF.